A single sample gave rise to the 8 T cell receptor beta chains below, sequenced in a study of CD8+CD57+ T cells in acquired aplastic anemia. All patients picked for sequencing had shown, by flow cytometry, an expansion of CD8+CD57+ cells. For CDR3 and TCR beta VDJ profiling, genomic DNA was the template used. A single record per CDR3 protein comes from TCRdb applying MiXCR to the reads. The data hold about 200,000 distinct CDR3 sequences, with approximately 65% observed a single time. Sequencing input: sorted CD4+, CD8+, or CD8+CD57+ T cells (not recorded which) from PBMCs. The receptor set was obtained from a human donor with aplastic anemia.

This clonotype has only a few counts. This rearrangement joins TRBV15 to TRBJ2-1; TRBD2 aligns across 10 bases. Per germline, CDR1 LNHNV and CDR2 YYDKDF (reference sequence). The junction had 6 bases not matched to a gene; V was cut back by 1 base and J by 6 bases. The CDR3 contains 16 residues. CDR3 sequence (DNA): TGTGCCACCAGCAGAGGTACTAGCGGGACATCCAATGAGCAGTTCTTC. It yields the protein CATSRGTSGTSNEQFF.

The genes are TRBV20-1 and TRBJ2-7; 10 nucleotides line up with TRBD2. Looked up from germline, CDR1 is DFQATT and CDR2 is SNEGSKA (reference sequence). Trimming at V came to 0 bases and at J to 7 bases, leaving 6 bases not matched to a gene. The CDR3 extends over 14 amino acids. DNA for the CDR3: TGCAGTGCTAGAGATATAGCGGGGGGTGGGGAGCAGTACTTC. This sequence encodes CSARDIAGGGEQYF.

The chain links TRBV7-6 to TRBJ2-3; D is unclear. CDR3 length: 15 residues. The germline V and J ends were trimmed by 1 base and 0 bases, with 8 bases remaining between them. Germline values: CDR1 SGHVS, CDR2 FNYEAQ. The CDR3 loop is CASSLVPRSTDTQYF. CDR3 DNA: TGTGCCAGCAGCTTAGTTCCTCGGAGCACAGATACGCAGTATTTT.

This clonotype was seen repeatedly, ten times or more. V gene TRBV7-9 combines with J gene TRBJ2-6, with TRBD2 matching over 7 bases. CDR3 size: 15 residues. The V gene's germline CDR1 is SEHNR and CDR2 FQNEAQ (reference sequence). Unmatched junction bases numbered 2, after V lost 4 bases and J lost 2 bases. The CDR3 bases are TGTGCCAGCAGCTGGGGGGGGGCTGGGGCCAACGTCCTGACTTTC. It translates to CASSWGGAGANVLTF.

The V call is TRBV24-1, the J call TRBJ2-2; 9 bases are a match to TRBD1. CDR1 is KGHDR and CDR2 is SFDVKD in the germline V gene. The V gene end was trimmed by 7 bases and the J gene end by 1 base; junction bases not matched to a gene: 3. The CDR3 totals 15 residues. In DNA, the CDR3 is TGTGCCACCAGCCGACAGGGGGTGAACACCGGGGAGCTGTTTTTT. It codes for CATSRQGVNTGELFF.

This clonotype was recorded a few times. This sequence joins TRBV7-2 and TRBJ1-1, with TRBD1 as a possible D gene (5 bases). The germline gives CDR1 SGHTA, CDR2 FQGNSA. CDR3 length equals 15 residues. V was pared by 1 base and J by 5 bases, with 14 bases between. CDR3 in amino acids: CASSLGAGRGTEAFF. In DNA, the CDR3 is TGTGCCAGCAGCTTAGGTGCGGGACGAGGGACTGAAGCTTTCTTT.

This chain links TRBV5-1 with TRBJ1-2; TRBD1 agrees at 7 bases. The CDR3 is made up of 15 amino acids. Looked up from germline, CDR1 is SGHRS and CDR2 is YFSETQ. V shed 2 bases, J shed 1 base, and the junction held 5 bases outside the gene matches. The DNA of the CDR3 is TGCGCCAGCAGCTTTTTATCAGGGGGTAACTATGGCTACACCTTC. This codes for CASSFLSGGNYGYTF.

CDR3 nucleotide sequence: TGTGCCAGCAGCTGGGCCGGGACAGGGGACTACGAGCAGTACTTC. This encodes CASSWAGTGDYEQYF. The genes are TRBV6-4 and TRBJ2-7, with 10 positions matching TRBD1. Losses at the gene ends were 6 bases for V and 3 bases for J; bases not matched to a gene: 8. CDR3 length: 15 residues. Per the germline V gene, CDR1 is MRHNA and CDR2 is SNTAGT.